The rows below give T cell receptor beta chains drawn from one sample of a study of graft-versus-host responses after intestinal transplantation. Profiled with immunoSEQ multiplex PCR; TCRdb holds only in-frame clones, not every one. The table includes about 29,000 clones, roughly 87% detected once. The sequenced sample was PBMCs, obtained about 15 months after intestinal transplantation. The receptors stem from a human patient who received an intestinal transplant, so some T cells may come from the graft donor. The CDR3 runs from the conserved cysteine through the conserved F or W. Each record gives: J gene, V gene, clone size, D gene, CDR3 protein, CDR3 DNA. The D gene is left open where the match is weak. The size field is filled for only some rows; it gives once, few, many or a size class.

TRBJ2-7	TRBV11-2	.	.	CASSFGISYEQYF	TGTGCCAGCAGCTTTGGGATTTCCTACGAGCAGTACTTC
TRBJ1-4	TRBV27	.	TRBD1	CASSLTGGANEKLFF	TGTGCCAGCAGTTTAACAGGGGGCGCTAATGAAAAACTGTTTTTT
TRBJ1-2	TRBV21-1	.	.	CASRRGLGYRKTYGYTF	TGTGCCAGCAGACGAGGGCTAGGCTACAGAAAGACCTATGGCTACACCTTC
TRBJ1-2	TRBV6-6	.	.	CASRPYGFTNYGYTF	TGTGCCAGCAGACCCTACGGGTTCACTAACTATGGCTACACCTTC
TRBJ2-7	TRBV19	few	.	CAWTRPGAPYEQYF	TGTGCCTGGACCCGTCCGGGGGCTCCCTACGAGCAGTACTTC
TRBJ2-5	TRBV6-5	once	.	CASSRTEQETQYF	TGTGCCAGCAGTCGGACAGAACAAGAGACCCAGTACTTC
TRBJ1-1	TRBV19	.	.	CASSIPFRTDEAFF	TGTGCCAGTAGTATTCCTTTTCGTACAGATGAAGCTTTCTTT
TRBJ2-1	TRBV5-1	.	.	CASSYLVGDNNEQFF	TGCGCCAGCAGCTATCTAGTGGGAGACAACAATGAGCAGTTCTTC
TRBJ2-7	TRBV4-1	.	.	CASSQAGGGLDEQYF	TGCGCCAGCAGCCAAGCTGGGGGGGGCTTGGACGAGCAGTACTTC
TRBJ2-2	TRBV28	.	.	CASISTSRKLFF	TGTGCCAGCATCTCGACTAGTAGGAAGCTGTTTTTT
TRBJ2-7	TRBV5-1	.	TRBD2	CASKSVLAGGGEQYF	TGCGCCAGCAAATCGGTTCTAGCGGGAGGCGGCGAGCAGTACTTC
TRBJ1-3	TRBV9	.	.	CASSVYDTLEGSGNTIYF	TGTGCCAGCAGCGTATACGACACATTGGAAGGTTCTGGAAACACCATATATTTT
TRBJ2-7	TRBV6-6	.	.	CASTLARGESYEQYF	TGTGCCAGCACCCTCGCCAGGGGAGAGTCCTACGAGCAGTACTTC
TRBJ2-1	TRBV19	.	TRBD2	CASSSGGLAFNEQFF	TGTGCCAGTAGTAGCGGGGGACTAGCATTCAATGAGCAGTTCTTC
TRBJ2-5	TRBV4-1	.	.	CASSPPGVQETQYF	TGCGCCAGCAGCCCCCCCGGCGTACAAGAGACCCAGTACTTC
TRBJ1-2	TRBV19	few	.	CASSDPGMGDYGYTF	TGTGCCAGTAGTGATCCCGGGATGGGGGACTATGGCTACACCTTC
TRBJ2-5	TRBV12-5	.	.	CAVARVQVQETQYF	TGTGCTGTGGCCCGTGTCCAGGTTCAAGAGACCCAGTACTTC
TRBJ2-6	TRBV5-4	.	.	CASRKAQDHSGANVLTF	TGTGCCAGCAGGAAGGCACAGGACCACTCTGGGGCCAACGTCCTGACTTTC
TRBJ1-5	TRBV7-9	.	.	CASSLGPGSNQPQHF	TGTGCCAGCAGCTTGGGACCCGGGAGCAATCAGCCCCAGCATTTT
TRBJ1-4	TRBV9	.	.	CASSVSGATNEKLFF	TGTGCCAGCAGCGTATCGGGGGCAACTAATGAAAAACTGTTTTTT
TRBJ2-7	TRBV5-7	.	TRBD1	CASSLRQGAKYEQYF	TGTGCCAGCAGCCTCAGACAGGGGGCAAAGTACGAGCAGTACTTC
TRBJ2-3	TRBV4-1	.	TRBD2	CASSVPGLPYATQYF	TGCGCCAGCAGCGTACCGGGACTACCTTATGCTACGCAGTATTTT
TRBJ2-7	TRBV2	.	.	CASIAERGRSYEQYF	TGTGCCAGCATCGCGGAAAGGGGTCGATCCTACGAGCAGTACTTC
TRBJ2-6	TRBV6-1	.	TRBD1	CASSVQGAGANVLTF	TGTGCCAGCAGTGTACAGGGGGCTGGGGCCAACGTCCTGACTTTC
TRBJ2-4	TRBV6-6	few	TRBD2	CASSKREGLANIQYF	TGTGCCAGCAGTAAGCGGGAGGGCCTCGCGAACATTCAGTACTTC
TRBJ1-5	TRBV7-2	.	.	CASSLLKTAANQPQHF	TGTGCCAGCAGCTTATTGAAGACAGCAGCCAATCAGCCCCAGCATTTT
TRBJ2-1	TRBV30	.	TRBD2	CAWSGKRGYNEQFF	TGTGCCTGGAGTGGAAAGCGGGGGTACAATGAGCAGTTCTTC
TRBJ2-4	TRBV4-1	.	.	CASSEGSSIGTAKNIQYF	TGCGCCAGCAGCGAAGGAAGCTCTATCGGGACAGCCAAAAACATTCAGTACTTC
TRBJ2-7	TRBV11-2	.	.	CASSLSSGAGEQYF	TGTGCCAGCAGCTTAAGTTCAGGGGCAGGCGAGCAGTACTTC
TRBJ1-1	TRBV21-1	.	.	CASSRGGALGTNTEAFF	TGTGCCAGCAGCCGCGGCGGTGCTTTGGGAACAAACACTGAAGCTTTCTTT
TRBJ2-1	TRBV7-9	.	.	CASSTWGLADYNEQFF	TGTGCCAGCAGCACCTGGGGGCTAGCAGATTACAATGAGCAGTTCTTC
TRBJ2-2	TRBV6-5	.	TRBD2	CASRSLAGGPGELFF	TGTGCCAGCAGATCACTAGCGGGAGGGCCCGGGGAGCTGTTTTTT
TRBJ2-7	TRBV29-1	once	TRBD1	CSVEAPDRDPYEQYF	TGCAGCGTTGAAGCTCCGGACAGGGACCCCTACGAGCAGTACTTC
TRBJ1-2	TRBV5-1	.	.	CASSPGDPLTLNYTF	TGCGCCAGCAGCCCAGGGGACCCCTTGACACTCAACTACACCTTC
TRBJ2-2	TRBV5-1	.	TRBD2	CASSQGLAGVTGELFF	TGCGCCAGCAGCCAAGGACTAGCGGGGGTCACCGGGGAGCTGTTTTTT
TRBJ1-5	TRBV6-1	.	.	CASSEAQPQHF	TGTGCCAGCAGTGAAGCTCAGCCCCAGCATTTT
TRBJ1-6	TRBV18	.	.	CASSQHPVGEYNSPLHF	TGTGCCAGCTCCCAACACCCCGTCGGGGAGTATAATTCACCCCTCCACTTT
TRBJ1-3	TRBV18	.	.	CASSPARGYYSGNTIYF	TGTGCCAGCTCACCAGCTCGGGGGTACTACTCTGGAAACACCATATATTTT
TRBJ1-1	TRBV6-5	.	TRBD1	CASSYSGTGFTEAFF	TGTGCCAGCAGTTACTCCGGGACAGGGTTCACTGAAGCTTTCTTT
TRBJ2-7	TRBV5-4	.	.	CASRGGSSYEQYF	TGTGCCAGCAGGGGCGGCAGCTCCTACGAGCAGTACTTC
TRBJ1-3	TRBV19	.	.	CASSMTGAGPGNTIYF	TGTGCCAGTAGTATGACCGGAGCAGGCCCTGGAAACACCATATATTTT
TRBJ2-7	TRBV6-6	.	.	CASSYSTGPLYEQYF	TGTGCCAGCAGTTACTCAACGGGGCCGCTATACGAGCAGTACTTC
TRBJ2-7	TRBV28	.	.	CASSLPGTSYEQYF	TGTGCCAGCAGTTTACCCGGGACGTCCTACGAGCAGTACTTC
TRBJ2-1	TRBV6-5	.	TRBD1	CASSFGQGGASEQFF	TGTGCCAGCAGTTTTGGACAGGGTGGAGCCTCTGAGCAGTTCTTC
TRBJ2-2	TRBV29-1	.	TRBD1	CSVGQGADTGELFF	TGCAGCGTGGGACAGGGGGCAGACACCGGGGAGCTGTTTTTT
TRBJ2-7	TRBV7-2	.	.	CASSLGRTYEQYF	TGTGCCAGCAGCTTAGGACGTACCTACGAGCAGTACTTC
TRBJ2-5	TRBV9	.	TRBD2	CASSVDPAGGPQETQYF	TGTGCCAGCAGCGTAGATCCAGCGGGAGGGCCTCAGGAGACCCAGTACTTC
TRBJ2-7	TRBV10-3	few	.	CATRQDSSYEQYF	TGTGCCACCAGACAGGATAGCTCCTACGAGCAGTACTTC
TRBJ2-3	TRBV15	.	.	CATSIRGNTDTQYF	TGTGCCACCAGCATTAGGGGAAACACAGATACGCAGTATTTT
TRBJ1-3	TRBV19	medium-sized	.	CASSEGRTLSGNTIYF	TGTGCCAGTAGTGAAGGACGGACACTTTCTGGAAACACCATATATTTT
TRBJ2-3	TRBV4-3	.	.	CASSQGMSVGGSDTQYF	TGCGCCAGCAGCCAGGGTATGAGTGTAGGGGGGTCAGATACGCAGTATTTT
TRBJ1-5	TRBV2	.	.	CASSDRGQPQHF	TGTGCCAGCAGTGATCGGGGACAGCCCCAGCATTTT
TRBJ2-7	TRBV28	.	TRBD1	CASSVGQGGGYEQYF	TGTGCCAGCAGCGTGGGACAGGGGGGCGGGTACGAGCAGTACTTC
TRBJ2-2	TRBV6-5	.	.	CASRGGATGELFF	TGTGCCAGCAGAGGGGGAGCCACCGGGGAGCTGTTTTTT
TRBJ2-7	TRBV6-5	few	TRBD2	CASSTPGTRGDEQYF	TGTGCCAGCAGTACCCCCGGGACTAGAGGCGACGAGCAGTACTTC
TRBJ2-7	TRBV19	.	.	CASSIAKGSTYEQYF	TGTGCCAGTAGTATAGCCAAGGGATCGACCTACGAGCAGTACTTC
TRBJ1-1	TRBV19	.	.	CASNTDRTNTEAFF	TGTGCCAGTAATACCGACAGGACCAACACTGAAGCTTTCTTT
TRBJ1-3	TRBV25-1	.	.	CASSGQRNTIYF	TGTGCCAGCAGTGGGCAGAGAAACACCATATATTTT
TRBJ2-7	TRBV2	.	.	CASRRFLGSYEQYF	TGTGCCAGCCGCAGGTTCCTCGGCTCCTACGAGCAGTACTTC